The present TCR beta chain was sequenced within a study of blood T cell repertoires in COVID-19. Study details: The samples span acute and convalescent COVID-19 from the United States, Italy and Spain. Sources were T cells, B-cell-depleted T cells, or PBMCs; the material itself was cDNA or gDNA.

Per the germline V gene, CDR1 is LNHDA and CDR2 is SQIVND (reference sequence). The CDR3 totals 18 residues. V was cut by 1 base and J by 0 bases, with 16 bases left in between. As processed by the authors: Reference gene primers were amplified, and this amplification served to estimate nucleated cell counts. TCRdb's copy holds only in-frame clones and misses some; the assay was immunoSEQ multiplex PCR. The D gene and trimming were derived from the DNA, and the V and J assignments and clone size from that table. This table has about 83,000 clones, roughly 80% appearing once. The chain joins TRBV19 to TRBJ1-3; no clear D. The receptor was isolated from a woman older than 75 with acute or convalescent COVID-19. The sequencing sample was made of peripheral blood. In nucleotides, the CDR3 is TGTGCCAGTAGTATAGGGTCCCAGTTCTTCAGCTCTGGAAACACCATATATTTT. This sequence encodes CASSIGSQFFSSGNTIYF.